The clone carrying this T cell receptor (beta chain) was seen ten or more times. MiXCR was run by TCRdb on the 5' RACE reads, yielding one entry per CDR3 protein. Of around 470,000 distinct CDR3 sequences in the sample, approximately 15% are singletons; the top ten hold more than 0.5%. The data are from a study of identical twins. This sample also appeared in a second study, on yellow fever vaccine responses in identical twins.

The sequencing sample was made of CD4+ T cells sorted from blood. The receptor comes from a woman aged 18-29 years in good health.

CDR3 nucleotides: TGTGCCAGCAGCAAGGGACTGGTTAGCACAGATACGCAGTATTTT. Translating gives CASSKGLVSTDTQYF. The genes are TRBV5-6 and TRBJ2-3; a weak D match, TRBD2 (6 bases). The CDR3 length is 15 residues. Trimming removed 4 bases from V and 0 bases from J, with 12 bases in between. Germline assignment: CDR1 SGHDT and CDR2 YYEEEE.